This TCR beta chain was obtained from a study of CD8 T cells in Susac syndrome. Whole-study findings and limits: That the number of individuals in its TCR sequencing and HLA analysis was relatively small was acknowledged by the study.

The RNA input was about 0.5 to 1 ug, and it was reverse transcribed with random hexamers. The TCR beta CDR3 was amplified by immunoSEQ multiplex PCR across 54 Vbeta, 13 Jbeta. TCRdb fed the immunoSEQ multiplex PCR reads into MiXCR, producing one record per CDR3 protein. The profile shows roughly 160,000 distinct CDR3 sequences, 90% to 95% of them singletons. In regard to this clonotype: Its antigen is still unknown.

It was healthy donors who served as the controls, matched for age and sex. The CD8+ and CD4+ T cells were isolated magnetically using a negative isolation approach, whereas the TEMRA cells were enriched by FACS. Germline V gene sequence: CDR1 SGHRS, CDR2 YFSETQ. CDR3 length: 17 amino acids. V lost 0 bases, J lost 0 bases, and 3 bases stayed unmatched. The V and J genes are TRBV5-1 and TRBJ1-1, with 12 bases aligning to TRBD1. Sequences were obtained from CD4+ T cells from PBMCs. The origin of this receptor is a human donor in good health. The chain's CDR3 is CASSLDGTGGVNTEAFF. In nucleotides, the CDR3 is TGCGCCAGCAGCTTGGATGGGACAGGGGGCGTGAACACTGAAGCTTTCTTT.